Listed below are T cell receptor beta chains from one sample, sequenced in a study of T cells in Graves' hyperthyroidism and ophthalmopathy. MiXCR was run by TCRdb on the multiplex PCR reads, yielding one entry per CDR3 protein. The sample includes 600,000 to 700,000 distinct CDR3 sequences, about 45% of them seen just once. The material sequenced was peripheral blood or thyroid tissue (not recorded which). The receptor source for this set is an adult man with Graves' disease, either hyperthyroidism or ophthalmopathy (not recorded which). Each CDR3 is given with its conserved first and last residue. The order of the fields is CDR3 protein, V gene, J gene.

CDR3 protein: CASSQDWYEQYF
V gene: TRBV15
J gene: TRBJ2-7

CDR3 protein: CASAFGTGNGYTF
V gene: TRBV7-8
J gene: TRBJ1-2

CDR3 protein: CASSLDPGLAGVTGELFF
V gene: TRBV7-9
J gene: TRBJ2-2

CDR3 protein: CASSFTGGGGELFF
V gene: TRBV2
J gene: TRBJ2-2

CDR3 protein: CASRGQGGEKLFF
V gene: TRBV5-1
J gene: TRBJ1-4

CDR3 protein: CASSEPTGSGGTQYF
V gene: TRBV6-1
J gene: TRBJ2-5

CDR3 protein: CAIRRTSDSYEQYF
V gene: TRBV10-3
J gene: TRBJ2-7

CDR3 protein: CSGEMETQYF
V gene: TRBV29-1
J gene: TRBJ2-5

CDR3 protein: CASSLGRGATNQPQHF
V gene: TRBV7-9
J gene: TRBJ1-5

CDR3 protein: CASSFGQRGRGQPQHF
V gene: TRBV7-2
J gene: TRBJ1-5

CDR3 protein: CSARNSVFHEQYF
V gene: TRBV20-1
J gene: TRBJ2-7

CDR3 protein: CATGHLYGYTF
V gene: TRBV24-1
J gene: TRBJ1-2

CDR3 protein: CASSLYRASGTQYF
V gene: TRBV7-2
J gene: TRBJ2-5

CDR3 protein: CASSEETGEKGPQHF
V gene: TRBV2
J gene: TRBJ1-5

CDR3 protein: CATSTGEGEKLFF
V gene: TRBV10-3
J gene: TRBJ1-4

CDR3 protein: CASSEPGTDQPQHF
V gene: TRBV19
J gene: TRBJ1-5

CDR3 protein: CSARDRVTNYGYTF
V gene: TRBV20-1
J gene: TRBJ1-2

CDR3 protein: CASSIARRDRGYTF
V gene: TRBV19
J gene: TRBJ1-2

CDR3 protein: CATSDATSNTEAFF
V gene: TRBV24-1
J gene: TRBJ1-1

CDR3 protein: CASSDGRGPGQPQYF
V gene: TRBV2
J gene: TRBJ2-5

CDR3 protein: CASRTGTAKETQYF
V gene: TRBV2
J gene: TRBJ2-5

CDR3 protein: CASGTGAPYGYTF
V gene: TRBV6-6
J gene: TRBJ1-2

CDR3 protein: CASSGTGGNYGYTF
V gene: TRBV19
J gene: TRBJ1-2

CDR3 protein: CASFLTRGGPNYGYTF
V gene: TRBV2
J gene: TRBJ1-2